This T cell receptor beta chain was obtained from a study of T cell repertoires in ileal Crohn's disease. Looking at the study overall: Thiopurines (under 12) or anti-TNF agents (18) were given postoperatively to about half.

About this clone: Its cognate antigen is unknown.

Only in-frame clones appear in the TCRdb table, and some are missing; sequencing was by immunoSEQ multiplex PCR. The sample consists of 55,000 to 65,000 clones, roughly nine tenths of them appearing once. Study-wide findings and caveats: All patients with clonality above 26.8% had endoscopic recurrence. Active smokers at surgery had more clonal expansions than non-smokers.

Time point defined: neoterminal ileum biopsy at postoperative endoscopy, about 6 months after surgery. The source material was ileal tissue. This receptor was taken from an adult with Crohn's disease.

DNA of the CDR3: TGTGCCAGCAGTCCGGGACTACCCCTTGAGCAGTACGTC. Its translation is CASSPGLPLEQYV. The V gene is TRBV6-1, the J gene TRBJ2-7; the match to TRBD2 covers 7 bases. After removal of 5 bases from V and 7 bases from J, the junction contained 8 bases not matched to a gene. The germline V gene has CDR1 MNHNS and CDR2 SASEGT. This CDR3 region has 13 residues.